This T cell receptor (beta chain) was recorded in a study of cytomegalovirus exposure and HLA in healthy donors. Produced via immunoSEQ multiplex PCR; TCRdb's table is partial and in-frame only. The sample yields 55,000 to 70,000 clones, around 93% seen once. The source is a man younger than 35 in good health and CMV-seropositive. The specimen was PBMCs.

CDR3 sequence (DNA): TGTGCCAGCAGTTTAGGGGGGAGGGCCAAAGAGACCCAGTACTTC. Amino acids: CASSLGGRAKETQYF. The genes are TRBV28 and TRBJ2-5, with 7 bases that match TRBD2. The CDR3 loop spans 15 amino acids. Per germline, CDR1 MDHEN and CDR2 SYDVKM. V trimming: 2 bases; J trimming: 3 bases; junction bases outside the gene matches: 6. The full variable domain, in which reference TRBV28 and TRBJ2-5 provide the parts outside the CDR3, is DVKVTQSSRYLVKRTGEKVFLECVQDMDHENMFWYRQDPGLGLRLIYFSYDVKMKEKGDIPEGYSVSREKKERFSLILESASTNQTSMYLCASSLGGRAKETQYFGPGTRLLVL.